This T cell receptor beta chain is from a study of T cells in Graves' hyperthyroidism and ophthalmopathy. About the research overall: Sampling of peripheral blood happened at initial diagnosis, prior to any treatment.

Points on this clonotype: The antigen is unknown.

CDR1 is LNHDA, CDR2 SQIVND, per germline (reference sequence). This CDR3 has 15 residues. Trimming removed 3 bases from V and 5 bases from J, with 14 bases in between. Researchers took RNA transcripts and amplified the TCR beta CDR3 regions from them. HTBI primers were the set used in a first-round RT-PCR of the TCR CDR3. A single record per CDR3 protein comes from TCRdb applying MiXCR to the multiplex PCR reads. The data show approximately 870,000 distinct CDR3 sequences, with approximately 40% seen just once and about 8.9% held by the top ten. Each patient was aged 18 to 65 and had newly diagnosed hyperthyroidism of under 2 months' duration. Patients having uncontrolled infection, another autoimmune disease, pregnancy or lactation were not included. Overall study results and limits: Before onset, by a median of approximately 6.8 months, the model predicted ophthalmopathy.

The TCR comes from a man between 18 and 35 years old with Graves' hyperthyroidism. Material for sequencing was blood. The chain combines TRBV19 with TRBJ1-5; D uncertain. CDR3 sequence reads: CASSIGYSLYQPQHF. The CDR3 bases are TGTGCCAGTAGTATTGGGTACTCCCTTTATCAGCCCCAGCATTTT.